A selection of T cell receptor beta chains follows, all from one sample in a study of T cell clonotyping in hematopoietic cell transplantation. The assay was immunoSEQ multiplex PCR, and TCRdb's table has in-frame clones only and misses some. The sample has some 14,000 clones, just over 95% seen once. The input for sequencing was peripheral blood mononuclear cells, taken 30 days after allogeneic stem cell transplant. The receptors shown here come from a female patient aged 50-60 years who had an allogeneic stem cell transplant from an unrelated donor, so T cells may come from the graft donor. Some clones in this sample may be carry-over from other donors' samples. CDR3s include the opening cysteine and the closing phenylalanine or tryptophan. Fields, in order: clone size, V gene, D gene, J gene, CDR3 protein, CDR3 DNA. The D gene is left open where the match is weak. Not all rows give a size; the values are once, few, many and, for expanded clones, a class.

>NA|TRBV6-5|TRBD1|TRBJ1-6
CAIRGPNSPLHF
TGTGCCATCAGGGGGCCCAATTCACCCCTCCACTTT
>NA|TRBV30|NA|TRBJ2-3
CAWSLEDGFTQYF
TGTGCCTGGAGTCTAGAGGACGGCTTTACGCAGTATTTT
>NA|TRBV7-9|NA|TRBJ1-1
CASSKGGLNTEAFF
TGTGCCAGCAGCAAAGGTGGGCTCAACACTGAAGCTTTCTTT
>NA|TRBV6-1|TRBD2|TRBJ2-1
CASSEYGGRANEQFF
TGTGCCAGCAGTGAATACGGCGGGAGGGCCAATGAGCAGTTCTTC
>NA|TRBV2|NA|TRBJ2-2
CASSERGSAGGELFF
TGTGCCAGCAGTGAGAGGGGCAGCGCAGGGGGGGAGCTGTTTTTT
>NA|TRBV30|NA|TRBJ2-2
CAWSGQAFGELFF
TGTGCCTGGAGTGGACAGGCTTTCGGGGAGCTGTTTTTT
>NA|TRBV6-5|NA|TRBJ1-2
CASSYARVRYGYTF
TGTGCCAGCAGTTACGCCAGGGTGCGGTATGGCTACACCTTC
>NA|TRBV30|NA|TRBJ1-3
CAWSTGSGNTIYF
TGTGCCTGGAGTACAGGATCTGGAAACACCATATATTTT
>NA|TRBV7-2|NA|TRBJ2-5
CASSPGASQETQYF
TGTGCCAGCAGCCCGGGGGCTAGCCAAGAGACCCAGTACTTC
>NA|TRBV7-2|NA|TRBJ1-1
CASSPYLNTEAFF
TGTGCCAGCAGTCCCTATTTAAACACTGAAGCTTTCTTT
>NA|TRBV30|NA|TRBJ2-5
CAWSVQTSRTQYF
TGTGCCTGGAGTGTCCAGACTAGTAGGACCCAGTACTTC
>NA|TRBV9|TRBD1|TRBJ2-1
CASSNRDRGIDEQFF
TGTGCCAGCAGCAACCGGGACAGGGGGATCGATGAGCAGTTCTTC
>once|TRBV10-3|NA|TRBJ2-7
CAISPDGAAGYEQYF
TGTGCCATCAGTCCCGACGGAGCGGCTGGCTACGAGCAGTACTTC
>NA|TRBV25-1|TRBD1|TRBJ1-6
CASSGDRGGSPLHF
TGTGCCAGCAGTGGGGACAGGGGGGGCTCACCCCTCCACTTT
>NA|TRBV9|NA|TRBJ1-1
CASSGQANTEAFF
TGTGCCAGCAGCGGTCAAGCGAACACTGAAGCTTTCTTT
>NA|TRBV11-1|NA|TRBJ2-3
CASSPPGDPRQYF
TGTGCCAGCAGCCCCCCGGGGGACCCTCGCCAGTATTTT
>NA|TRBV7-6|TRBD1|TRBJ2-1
CASSSNSGQPDNEQFF
TGTGCCAGCAGCTCTAATTCGGGACAGCCAGACAATGAGCAGTTCTTC
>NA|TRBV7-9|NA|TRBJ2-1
CASRSPQEPPFF
TGTGCCAGCAGAAGTCCGCAGGAGCCTCCGTTCTTC
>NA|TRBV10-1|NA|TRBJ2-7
CASSEPDRPYEQYF
TGCGCCAGCAGTGAACCCGACCGTCCCTACGAGCAGTACTTC
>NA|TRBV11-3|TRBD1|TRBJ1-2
CASSLGGTGGADYGYTF
TGTGCCAGCAGCTTAGGGGGGACAGGGGGCGCGGACTATGGCTACACCTTC
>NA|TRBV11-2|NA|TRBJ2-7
CASSLEWESSYEQYF
TGTGCCAGCAGCTTAGAGTGGGAGAGCTCCTACGAGCAGTACTTC
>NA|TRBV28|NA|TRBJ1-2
CASRRQSYGYTF
TGTGCCAGCAGGAGGCAGAGCTATGGCTACACCTTC
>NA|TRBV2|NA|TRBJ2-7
CASIWGEQYF
TGTGCCAGCATCTGGGGCGAGCAGTACTTC
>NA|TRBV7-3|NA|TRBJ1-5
CASSLDTGWPQHF
TGTGCCAGCAGCTTAGATACCGGATGGCCCCAGCATTTT
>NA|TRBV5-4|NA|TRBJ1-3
CASSVKGRNTIYF
TGTGCCAGCAGCGTCAAGGGGAGAAACACCATATATTTT
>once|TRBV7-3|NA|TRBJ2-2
CASSPWGGGTGELFF
TGTGCCAGCAGCCCCTGGGGGGGCGGCACCGGGGAGCTGTTTTTT